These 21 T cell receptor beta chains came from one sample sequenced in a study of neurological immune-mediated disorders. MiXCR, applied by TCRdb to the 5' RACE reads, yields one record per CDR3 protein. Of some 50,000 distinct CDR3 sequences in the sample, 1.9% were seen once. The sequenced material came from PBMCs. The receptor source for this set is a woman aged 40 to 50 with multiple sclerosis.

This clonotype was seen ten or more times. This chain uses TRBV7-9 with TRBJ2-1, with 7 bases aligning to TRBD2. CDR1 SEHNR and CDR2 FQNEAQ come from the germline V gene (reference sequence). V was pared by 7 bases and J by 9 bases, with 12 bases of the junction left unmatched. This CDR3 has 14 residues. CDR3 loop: CASKPWGGVGEQFF. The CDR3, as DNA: TGTGCCAGCAAACCCTGGGGAGGGGTAGGTGAGCAGTTCTTC.

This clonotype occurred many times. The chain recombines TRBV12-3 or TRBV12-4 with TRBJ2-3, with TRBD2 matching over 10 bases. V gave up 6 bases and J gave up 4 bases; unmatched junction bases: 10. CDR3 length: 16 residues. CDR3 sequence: CASRETSGGAADTQYF. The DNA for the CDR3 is TGTGCCAGCAGGGAGACAAGCGGGGGGGCCGCAGATACGCAGTATTTT.

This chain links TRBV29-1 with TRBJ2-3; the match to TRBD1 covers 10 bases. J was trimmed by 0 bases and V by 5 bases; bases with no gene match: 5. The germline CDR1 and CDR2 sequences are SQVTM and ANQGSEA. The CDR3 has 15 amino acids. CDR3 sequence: CSVPRTGGSTDTQYF. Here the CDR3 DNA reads TGCAGCGTTCCCAGGACAGGGGGAAGCACAGATACGCAGTATTTT.

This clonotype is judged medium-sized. CDR3 in DNA: TGCAGTGCTAGAGATTTACGGGGGTTCTCTGAAGCTTTCTTT. As protein: CSARDLRGFSEAFF. The V gene is TRBV20-1, the J gene TRBJ1-1; TRBD1 might be the D (5 bases). Germline loops: CDR1 DFQATT, CDR2 SNEGSKA (reference sequence). The CDR3 is made up of 14 amino acids. V was trimmed by 0 bases and J by 6 bases, leaving 14 bases between them.

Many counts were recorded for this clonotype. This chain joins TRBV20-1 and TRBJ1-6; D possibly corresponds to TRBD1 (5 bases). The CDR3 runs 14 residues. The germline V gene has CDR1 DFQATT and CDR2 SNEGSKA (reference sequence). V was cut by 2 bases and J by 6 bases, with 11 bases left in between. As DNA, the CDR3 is TGCAGTGCTAGACGCAGGGCCCGTAATTCACCCCTCCACTTT. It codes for CSARRRARNSPLHF.

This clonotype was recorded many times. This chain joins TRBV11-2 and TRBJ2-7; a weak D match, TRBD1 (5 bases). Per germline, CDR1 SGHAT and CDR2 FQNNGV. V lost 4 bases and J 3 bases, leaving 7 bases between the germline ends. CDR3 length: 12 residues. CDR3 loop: CASSSQGYEQYF. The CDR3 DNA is TGTGCCAGCAGCTCCCAGGGCTACGAGCAGTACTTC.

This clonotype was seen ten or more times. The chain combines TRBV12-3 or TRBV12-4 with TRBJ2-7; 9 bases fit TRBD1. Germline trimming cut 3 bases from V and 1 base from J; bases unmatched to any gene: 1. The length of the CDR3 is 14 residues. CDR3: CASSLDRGSYEQYF. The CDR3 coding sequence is TGTGCCAGCAGTTTGGACAGGGGTTCCTACGAGCAGTACTTC.

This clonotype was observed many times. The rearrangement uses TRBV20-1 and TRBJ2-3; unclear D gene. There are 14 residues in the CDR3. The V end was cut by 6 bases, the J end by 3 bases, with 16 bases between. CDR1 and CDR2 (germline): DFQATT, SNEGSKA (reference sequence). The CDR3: CSALSWFSTDTQYF. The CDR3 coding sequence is TGCAGTGCCTTGTCATGGTTTTCGACAGATACGCAGTATTTT.

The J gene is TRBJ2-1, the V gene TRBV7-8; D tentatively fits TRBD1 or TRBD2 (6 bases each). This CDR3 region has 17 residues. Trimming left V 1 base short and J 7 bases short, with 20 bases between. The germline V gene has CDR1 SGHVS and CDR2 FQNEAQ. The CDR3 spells CASSLGYRGARRNEQFF. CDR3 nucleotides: TGTGCCAGCAGCTTAGGATATAGGGGGGCTAGAAGAAATGAGCAGTTCTTC.

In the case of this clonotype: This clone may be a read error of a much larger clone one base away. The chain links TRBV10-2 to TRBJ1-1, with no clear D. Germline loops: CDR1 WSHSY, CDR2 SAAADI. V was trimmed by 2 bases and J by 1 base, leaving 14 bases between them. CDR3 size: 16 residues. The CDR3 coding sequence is TGCGCCAGCAGTGAGGGGTTAGGAAAGCCGAACACTGAAGCTTTCTTT. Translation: CASSEGLGKPNTEAFF.

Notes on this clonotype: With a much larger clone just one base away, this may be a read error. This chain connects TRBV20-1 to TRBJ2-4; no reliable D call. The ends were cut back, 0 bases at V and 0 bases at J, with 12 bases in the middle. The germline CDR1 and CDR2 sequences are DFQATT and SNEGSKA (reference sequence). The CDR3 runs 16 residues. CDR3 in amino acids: CSARDHRMAAKNIQYF. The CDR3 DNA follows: TGCAGTGCTAGAGATCACCGGATGGCAGCCAAAAACATTCAGTACTTC.

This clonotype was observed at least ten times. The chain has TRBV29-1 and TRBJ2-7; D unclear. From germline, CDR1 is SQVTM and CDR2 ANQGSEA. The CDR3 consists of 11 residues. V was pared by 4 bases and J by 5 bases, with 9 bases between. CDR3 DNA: TGCAGCGTTGGGGATTTCCACGAGCAGTACTTC. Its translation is CSVGDFHEQYF.

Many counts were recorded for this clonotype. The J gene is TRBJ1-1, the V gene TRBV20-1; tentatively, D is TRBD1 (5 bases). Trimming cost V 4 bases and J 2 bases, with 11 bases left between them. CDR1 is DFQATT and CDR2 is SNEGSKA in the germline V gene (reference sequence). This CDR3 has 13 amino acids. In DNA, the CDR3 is TGCAGTGCTATACGGGACGGCAACACTGAAGCTTTCTTT. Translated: CSAIRDGNTEAFF.

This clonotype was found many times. The CDR3 coding sequence is TGCGCCAGCAGCTTGAGTGGGCTCACAGATACGCAGTATTTT. Translated: CASSLSGLTDTQYF. The genes are TRBV5-1 and TRBJ2-3, with D uncertain. This CDR3 has 14 amino acids. Trimming stripped 1 base from V and 2 bases from J, with 8 bases between. Germline values: CDR1 SGHRS, CDR2 YFSETQ.

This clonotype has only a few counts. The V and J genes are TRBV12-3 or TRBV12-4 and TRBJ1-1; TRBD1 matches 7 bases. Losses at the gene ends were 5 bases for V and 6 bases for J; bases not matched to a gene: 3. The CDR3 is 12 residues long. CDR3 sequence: CASSIDRAEAFF. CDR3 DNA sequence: TGTGCCAGCAGTATAGACAGGGCTGAAGCTTTCTTT.

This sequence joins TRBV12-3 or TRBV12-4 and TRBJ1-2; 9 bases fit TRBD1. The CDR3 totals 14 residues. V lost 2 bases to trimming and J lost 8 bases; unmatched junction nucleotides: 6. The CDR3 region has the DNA TGTGCCAGCAGTTTAAGAACAGGGGGCTTCGGCTACACCTTC. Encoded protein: CASSLRTGGFGYTF.

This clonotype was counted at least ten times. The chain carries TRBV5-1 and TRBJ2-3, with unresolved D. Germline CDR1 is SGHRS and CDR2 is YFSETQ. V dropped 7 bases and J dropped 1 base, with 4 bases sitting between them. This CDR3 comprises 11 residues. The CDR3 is CASGGTDTQYF. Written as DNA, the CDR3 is TGCGCCAGCGGGGGCACAGATACGCAGTATTTT.

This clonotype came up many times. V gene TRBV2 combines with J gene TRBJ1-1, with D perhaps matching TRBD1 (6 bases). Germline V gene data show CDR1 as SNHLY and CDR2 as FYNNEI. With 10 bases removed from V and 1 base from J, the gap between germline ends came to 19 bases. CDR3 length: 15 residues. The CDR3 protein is CATSLRGQGNTEAFF. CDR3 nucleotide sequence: TGTGCCACCTCTCTGCGGGGGCAGGGGAACACTGAAGCTTTCTTT.

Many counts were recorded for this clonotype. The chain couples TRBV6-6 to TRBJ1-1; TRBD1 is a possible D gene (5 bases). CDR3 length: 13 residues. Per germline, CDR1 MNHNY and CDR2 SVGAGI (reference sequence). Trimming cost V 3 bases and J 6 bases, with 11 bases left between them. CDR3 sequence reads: CASSYTGGAEAFF. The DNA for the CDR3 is TGTGCCAGCAGTTATACAGGCGGGGCTGAAGCTTTCTTT.

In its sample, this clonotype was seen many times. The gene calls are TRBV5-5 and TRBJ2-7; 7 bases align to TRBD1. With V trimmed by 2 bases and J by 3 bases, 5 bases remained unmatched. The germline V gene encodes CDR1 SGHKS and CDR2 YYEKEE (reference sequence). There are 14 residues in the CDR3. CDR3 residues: CASSLWDRDYEQYF. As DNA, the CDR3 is TGTGCCAGCAGCTTATGGGACAGAGACTACGAGCAGTACTTC.

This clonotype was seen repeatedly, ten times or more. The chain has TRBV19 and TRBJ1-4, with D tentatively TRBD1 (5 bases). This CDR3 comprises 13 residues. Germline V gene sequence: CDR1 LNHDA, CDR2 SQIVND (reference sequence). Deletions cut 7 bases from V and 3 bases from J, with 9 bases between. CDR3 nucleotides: TGTGCCAGTAAAGGGGTGGCTAATGAAAAACTGTTTTTT. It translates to CASKGVANEKLFF.